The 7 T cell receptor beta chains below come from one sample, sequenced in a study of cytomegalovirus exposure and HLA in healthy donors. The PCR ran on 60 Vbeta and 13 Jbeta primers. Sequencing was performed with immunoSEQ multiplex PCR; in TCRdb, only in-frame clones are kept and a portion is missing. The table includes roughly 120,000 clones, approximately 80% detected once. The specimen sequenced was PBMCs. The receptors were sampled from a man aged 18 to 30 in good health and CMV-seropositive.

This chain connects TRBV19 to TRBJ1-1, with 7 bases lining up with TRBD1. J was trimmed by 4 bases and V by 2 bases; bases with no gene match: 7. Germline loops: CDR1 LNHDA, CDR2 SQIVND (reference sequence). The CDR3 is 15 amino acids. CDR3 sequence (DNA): TGTGCCAGTAGTATAACAGGGACAGTGGGCACTGAAGCTTTCTTT. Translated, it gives CASSITGTVGTEAFF.

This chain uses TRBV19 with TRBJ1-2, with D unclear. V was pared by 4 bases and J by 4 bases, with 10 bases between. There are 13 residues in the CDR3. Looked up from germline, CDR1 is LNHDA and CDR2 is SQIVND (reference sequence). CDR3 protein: CASSSGGGYGYTF. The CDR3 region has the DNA TGTGCCAGTAGTAGTGGAGGAGGCTATGGCTACACCTTC.

The CDR3 bases are TGTGCTAGTGGTTTGGTACAGTCAGGGGACGTTGAAGCTTTCTTT. Translated: CASGLVQSGDVEAFF. The V call is TRBV12-5, the J call TRBJ1-1, with a possible D match to TRBD1 (6 bases). V was shortened by 0 bases and J by 7 bases, with 15 bases between the two germline ends. This CDR3 contains 15 residues. Germline-derived CDR1 and CDR2 are LGHNT and FRNRAP.

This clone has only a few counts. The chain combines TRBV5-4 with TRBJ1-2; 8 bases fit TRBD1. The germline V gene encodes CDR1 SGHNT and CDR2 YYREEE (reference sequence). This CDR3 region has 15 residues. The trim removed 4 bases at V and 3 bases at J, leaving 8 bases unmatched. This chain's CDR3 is CASSPYSGQDYGYTF. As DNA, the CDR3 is TGTGCCAGCAGCCCATACTCGGGACAGGACTATGGCTACACCTTC.

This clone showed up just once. CDR3 nucleotide sequence: TGTGCCAGCAGTGGCGGTATTCCCTCCTACAATGAGCAGTTCTTC. Its protein is CASSGGIPSYNEQFF. This chain links TRBV2 with TRBJ2-1, with D hard to call. Deletions cut 4 bases from V and 0 bases from J, with 10 bases between. Germline V gene lookup returns CDR1 SNHLY and CDR2 FYNNEI. The CDR3 has 15 residues. The full variable domain, completed using reference TRBV2 and TRBJ2-1, is EPEVTQTPSHQVTQMGQEVILRCVPISNHLYFYWYRQILGQKVEFLVSFYNNEISEKSEIFDDQFSVERPDGSNFTLKIRSTKLEDSAMYFCASSGGIPSYNEQFFGPGTRLTVL.

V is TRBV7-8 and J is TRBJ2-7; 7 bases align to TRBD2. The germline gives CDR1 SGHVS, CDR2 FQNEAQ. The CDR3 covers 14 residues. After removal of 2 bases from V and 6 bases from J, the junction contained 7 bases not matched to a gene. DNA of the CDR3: TGTGCCAGCAGCTTACTCAGGGACTATCCCGAGCAGTACTTC. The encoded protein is CASSLLRDYPEQYF.

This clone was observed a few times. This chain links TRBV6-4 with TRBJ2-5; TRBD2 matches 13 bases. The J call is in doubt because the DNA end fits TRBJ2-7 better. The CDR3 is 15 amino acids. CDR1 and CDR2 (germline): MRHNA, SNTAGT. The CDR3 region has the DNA TGTGCCAGCAGTGACTCGACTAGCGGGGGGTACGAGCAGTACTTC. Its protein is CASSDSTSGGYEQYF.